These 30 T cell receptor beta chains share one sample of origin, sequenced in a study of Ad26.COV2.S vaccination and SARS-CoV-2 variants. Profiled with immunoSEQ multiplex PCR; TCRdb holds only in-frame clones, not every one. Among some 45,000 clones listed, roughly 83% were seen once. Here the sequenced sample was peripheral blood, taken after recovery from COVID-19. Source of these receptors: a human donor who had recovered from COVID-19.

The chain has TRBV9 and TRBJ1-6; possibly TRBD1 for D (5 bases). V gave up 0 bases and J gave up 10 bases, with 14 bases separating them. Germline assignment: CDR1 SGDLS and CDR2 YYNGEE. This CDR3 is 15 amino acids long. The CDR3 spells CASSVDSLQGSPLHF. CDR3 sequence (DNA): TGTGCCAGCAGCGTAGATTCTCTCCAGGGCTCACCCCTCCACTTT. Full variable domain (outside the CDR3, taken from reference TRBV9 and TRBJ1-6): DSGVTQTPKHLITATGQRVTLRCSPRSGDLSVYWYQQSLDQGLQFLIQYYNGEERAKGNILERFSAQQFPDLHSELNLSSLELGDSALYFCASSVDSLQGSPLHFGNGTRLTVT.

The chain recombines TRBV30 with TRBJ2-3; 8 bases fit TRBD2. The germline V gene has CDR1 GTSNPN and CDR2 SVGIG (reference sequence). V shed 3 bases, J shed 4 bases, and the junction held 6 bases outside the gene matches. The CDR3 extends over 14 amino acids. CDR3 sequence reads: CAWRLGLEADTQYF. The CDR3 nucleotides read TGTGCCTGGAGATTGGGACTAGAGGCAGATACGCAGTATTTT.

The chain combines TRBV7-9 with TRBJ1-4, with D possibly TRBD1 on 6 matching bases. This CDR3 spans 14 amino acids. Germline CDR1 SEHNR, CDR2 FQNEAQ (reference sequence). Trimming removed 4 bases from V and 2 bases from J, with 8 bases in between. The DNA of the CDR3 is TGTGCCAGCAGCTCGGACAGTACTAATGAAAAACTGTTTTTT. This gives the protein CASSSDSTNEKLFF.

This rearrangement joins TRBV30 to TRBJ1-4; no firm D call. The germline CDR1 and CDR2 sequences are GTSNPN and SVGIG (reference sequence). The CDR3 has 12 residues. V was cut by 2 bases and J by 4 bases, with 5 bases left in between. The DNA for the CDR3 is TGTGCCTGGAGTCGGTATAATGAAAAACTGTTTTTT. This codes for CAWSRYNEKLFF.

The J gene is TRBJ2-5, the V gene TRBV6-1, with 11 nucleotides matching TRBD2. The CDR3 loop spans 16 amino acids. Germline V CDR1 and CDR2: MNHNS, SASEGT. The J segment lost 1 base and the V segment lost 2 bases, leaving 3 bases of the junction unmatched. The CDR3 loop reads CASSELAGGAQETQYF. The CDR3 region has the DNA TGTGCCAGCAGTGAACTAGCGGGAGGTGCCCAAGAGACCCAGTACTTC.

The genes are TRBV18 and TRBJ1-4; possibly TRBD1 for D (6 bases). Trimming pared 4 bases from V and 7 bases from J, leaving 10 bases between. This CDR3 comprises 13 residues. Germline CDR1 reads KGHSH; CDR2 reads LQKENI. Written as DNA, the CDR3 is TGTGCCAGCTCACACAGGGATATTGAAAAACTGTTTTTT. Its translation: CASSHRDIEKLFF.

The chain couples TRBV13 to TRBJ2-3; maybe TRBD1 (6 bases). Between the trimmed V and J ends, which lost 7 bases and 3 bases, there was a span of 14 bases. This CDR3 is 14 amino acids long. CDR1 and CDR2 (germline): PRHDT, FYEKMQ (reference sequence). Here the CDR3 DNA reads TGTGCCAGCACAGCCGGGACACGGACAGATACGCAGTATTTT. This gives the protein CASTAGTRTDTQYF. Full variable domain (outside the CDR3, taken from reference TRBV13 and TRBJ2-3): AAGVIQSPRHLIKEKRETATLKCYPIPRHDTVYWYQQGPGQDPQFLISFYEKMQSDKGSIPDRFSAQQFSDYHSELNMSSLELGDSALYFCASTAGTRTDTQYFGPGTRLTVL.

The CDR3 protein is CATSGQETQYF. The CDR3 bases are TGTGCCACTAGCGGCCAAGAGACCCAGTACTTC. The chain employs TRBV19 and TRBJ2-5; 7 bases line up with TRBD2. The CDR3 extends over 11 amino acids. Germline V gene sequence: CDR1 LNHDA, CDR2 SQIVND (reference sequence). V lost 10 bases to trimming and J lost 1 base; unmatched junction nucleotides: 0.

This chain links TRBV6-5 with TRBJ1-6, with 9 bases lining up with TRBD1. This CDR3 has 14 residues. Germline CDR1 and CDR2: MNHEY and SVGAGI. Trimming removed 5 bases from V and 7 bases from J; junction bases left unmatched: 3. The CDR3 spells CASSLDRGNSPLHF. CDR3 coding DNA: TGTGCCAGCAGTCTAGACAGGGGGAATTCACCCCTCCACTTT.

The J gene is TRBJ1-1, the V gene TRBV3-1 (or the pseudogene TRBV3-2); D may be TRBD1 (5 bases). Looked up from germline, CDR1 is LGHDT and CDR2 is YNNKEL (reference sequence). The V end was cut by 0 bases, the J end by 6 bases, with 14 bases between. This CDR3 contains 15 residues. The CDR3 protein is CASSQEKGIGSEAFF. The CDR3 DNA follows: TGTGCCAGCAGCCAAGAAAAGGGGATTGGGTCTGAAGCTTTCTTT.

V usage is TRBV10-1 and J usage is TRBJ2-1; perhaps TRBD2 as D (5 bases). The CDR3 covers 16 residues. Per germline, CDR1 WNHNN and CDR2 SYGVQD (reference sequence). V gave up 4 bases and J gave up 0 bases, with 13 bases separating them. The CDR3 region is CASSGAPGGSYNEQFF. CDR3 bases: TGCGCCAGCAGTGGGGCCCCCGGAGGCTCCTACAATGAGCAGTTCTTC.

The J gene is TRBJ2-2, the V gene TRBV5-1; D call uncertain. CDR1 SGHRS and CDR2 YFSETQ come from the germline V gene. The CDR3 runs to 17 residues. V was clipped by 0 bases and J by 2 bases, with 14 bases between them. In nucleotides, the CDR3 is TGCGCCAGCAGCTTGGGCACTACGTTACTCAACACCGGGGAGCTGTTTTTT. It is translated as CASSLGTTLLNTGELFF.

The rearrangement links TRBV5-8 to TRBJ2-6; no firm D call. The CDR3 spans 15 residues. Germline CDR1 reads SGHTS; CDR2 reads YDEGEE. V lost 2 bases and J 0 bases, leaving 6 bases between the germline ends. This chain's CDR3 is CASSFGFSGANVLTF. CDR3 DNA: TGTGCCAGCAGCTTCGGATTCTCTGGGGCCAACGTCCTGACTTTC.

This chain joins TRBV6-5 and TRBJ1-1; 7 bases fit TRBD1. Trimming at V came to 6 bases and at J to 3 bases, leaving 10 bases not matched to a gene. The germline CDR1 and CDR2 sequences are MNHEY and SVGAGI. This CDR3 has 15 amino acids. The CDR3 DNA is TGTGCCAGCAGCCAGGGGGGCGAGCGGTACACTGAAGCTTTCTTT. As protein: CASSQGGERYTEAFF.

The chain is built from TRBV5-4 and TRBJ1-1, with 7 bases lining up with TRBD1. The J segment lost 3 bases and the V segment lost 1 base, leaving 3 bases of the junction unmatched. Germline V gene data show CDR1 as SGHNT and CDR2 as YYREEE (reference sequence). The CDR3 has 14 residues. In DNA form, the CDR3 reads TGTGCCAGCAGCTTGCCCGGGACAGACACTGAAGCTTTCTTT. This codes for CASSLPGTDTEAFF.

The chain employs TRBV6-5 and TRBJ2-7, with D possibly being TRBD2 (6 bases). The CDR3 covers 11 residues. The germline gives CDR1 MNHEY, CDR2 SVGAGI. The CDR3 DNA reads TGTGCTGCGGGGCGGGTCTACGAGCAGTACGTC. Its protein product is CAAGRVYEQYV.

This clone was seen a handful of times. V and J are TRBV14 and TRBJ2-2, with D unclear. The CDR3 loop spans 15 amino acids. V lost 0 bases and J 1 base, leaving 6 bases between the germline ends. In germline, CDR1 is SGHDN, CDR2 FVKESK. The chain's CDR3 is CASSQELGNTGELFF. The CDR3 DNA follows: TGTGCCAGCAGCCAAGAACTGGGGAACACCGGGGAGCTGTTTTTT.

The chain couples TRBV3-1 (or the pseudogene TRBV3-2) to TRBJ1-2; possibly TRBD1 for D (5 bases). The germline CDR1 and CDR2 sequences are LGHDT and YNNKEL (reference sequence). The CDR3 runs 15 residues. V was cut by 7 bases and J by 6 bases, with 21 bases left in between. This chain's CDR3 is CASNLRGGEADGYTF. CDR3 DNA: TGTGCCAGCAACCTTCGGGGAGGGGAGGCAGATGGCTACACCTTC.

The CDR3 region is CASSGIFGGEHEQYF. The CDR3 coding sequence is TGCGCCAGCAGTGGGATTTTCGGGGGGGAGCACGAGCAGTACTTC. This sequence joins TRBV10-2 and TRBJ2-7; 8 nucleotides agree with TRBD2. V lost 4 bases to trimming and J lost 5 bases; unmatched junction nucleotides: 10. The CDR3 length is 15 residues. Germline V gives CDR1 WSHSY, CDR2 SAAADI.

This chain uses TRBV5-1 with TRBJ1-1, with TRBD1 identical over 9 bases. CDR3 size: 14 residues. In germline, CDR1 is SGHRS, CDR2 YFSETQ. Trimming took 4 bases from V and 4 from J; bases not matched to a gene: 5. The CDR3, as DNA: TGCGCCAGCAGCATGGGGACAGGGCCCACTGAAGCTTTCTTT. Translation: CASSMGTGPTEAFF. The full variable domain, rest sourced from reference TRBV5-1 and TRBJ1-1, is KAGVTQTPRYLIKTRGQQVTLSCSPISGHRSVSWYQQTPGQGLQFLFEYFSETQRNKGNFPGRFSGRQFSNSRSEMNVSTLELGDSALYLCASSMGTGPTEAFFGQGTRLTVV.

The chain uses TRBV12-3 or TRBV12-4 and TRBJ1-1; D not resolved. The CDR3 runs to 13 residues. Trimming cost V 2 bases and J 0 bases, with 4 bases left between them. The CDR3 coding sequence is TGTGCCAGCAGTTTAACAATGAACACTGAAGCTTTCTTT. This sequence encodes CASSLTMNTEAFF.

This chain uses TRBV6-4 with TRBJ1-3; D may be TRBD1 (5 bases). Trimming shortened V by 6 bases and J by 0 bases, and 15 bases separated the two germline ends. The CDR3 is 16 residues long. Germline V gene lookup returns CDR1 MRHNA and CDR2 SNTAGT. The CDR3: CASSPPGRDSGNTIYF. CDR3 nucleotide sequence: TGTGCCAGCAGCCCCCCAGGGAGAGACTCTGGAAACACCATATATTTT.

J is TRBJ2-1 and V is TRBV24-1; 8 nucleotides agree with TRBD2. From germline, CDR1 is KGHDR and CDR2 SFDVKD. The CDR3 length is 14 residues. The V segment lost 11 bases and the J segment 5 bases; nucleotides outside the gene matches: 10. CDR3 DNA sequence: TGTGCCATCTCAGTAGCGGGGAAAAACAATGAGCAGTTCTTC. This gives the protein CAISVAGKNNEQFF.

The rearrangement links TRBV5-4 to TRBJ1-1; no definite D call. CDR1 and CDR2 from the germline V gene are SGHNT and YYREEE (reference sequence). V lost 2 bases and J 0 bases, leaving 17 bases between the germline ends. The CDR3 is made up of 17 amino acids. The CDR3 nucleotides are TGTGCCAGCAGCTTCCCTGGCGGAGGCAGCATGAACACTGAAGCTTTCTTT. Protein: CASSFPGGGSMNTEAFF.

The chain uses TRBV18 and TRBJ2-3, with 8 nucleotides matching TRBD2. From germline, CDR1 is KGHSH and CDR2 LQKENI. The CDR3 has 17 amino acids. V gave up 6 bases and J gave up 8 bases; unmatched junction bases: 19. DNA for the CDR3: TGTGCCAGCTCTCCCCAGAGTACGCGAGCGGGGGACGGTACGCAGTATTTT. Translating it yields CASSPQSTRAGDGTQYF.

This rearrangement joins TRBV5-1 to TRBJ1-3; 8 positions agree with TRBD1. CDR1 and CDR2 (germline): SGHRS, YFSETQ. J was trimmed by 3 bases and V by 4 bases; bases with no gene match: 15. The CDR3 is 18 residues long. The CDR3 sequence: CASSPLPGQGRFGNTIYF. CDR3 DNA sequence: TGCGCCAGCAGCCCATTACCCGGACAGGGACGCTTTGGAAACACCATATATTTT.

This chain uses TRBV10-3 with TRBJ2-1; D is unresolved. The germline gives CDR1 ENHRY, CDR2 SYGVKD. The CDR3 length is 11 residues. V lost 2 bases, J lost 5 bases, and 1 base lay in between. CDR3 residues: CAISENNEQFF. The CDR3 coding sequence is TGTGCCATCAGTGAGAACAATGAGCAGTTCTTC.

The chain carries TRBV5-1 and TRBJ2-7, with 13 nucleotides matching TRBD2. The CDR3 covers 17 residues. Losses at the gene ends were 2 bases for V and 6 bases for J; bases not matched to a gene: 11. Germline-derived CDR1 and CDR2 are SGHRS and YFSETQ. CDR3 loop: CASSLGTSGRARGEQYF. The CDR3 DNA follows: TGCGCCAGCAGCTTAGGAACTAGCGGGAGGGCCCGAGGCGAGCAGTACTTC.

This clone came up once. The V call is TRBV7-6, the J call TRBJ2-7; D is uncertain. Germline CDR1 is SGHVS and CDR2 is FNYEAQ. The CDR3 sequence is 15 residues long. Trimming pared 5 bases from V and 6 bases from J, leaving 20 bases between. For the CDR3, the DNA is TGTGCCAGCAGCGCCGACCTTCTAAACTTGGGCGAGCAGTACTTC. Its translation: CASSADLLNLGEQYF.

V is TRBV10-1 and J is TRBJ1-2, with no clear D. Germline CDR1 is WNHNN and CDR2 is SYGVQD (reference sequence). Trimming removed 6 bases at V and 4 bases at J, with 9 bases between. The CDR3 covers 12 residues. CDR3: CASSDNSYGYTF. CDR3 nucleotide sequence: TGCGCCAGCAGCGACAATAGCTATGGCTACACCTTC.